This paragraph covers one T cell receptor (beta chain) sequence. This sample is part of a study of blood T cells in healthy people across ages. The second PCR ran roughly 6 to 11 cycles with a sample-barcoded 5' primer and J-beta primers. A single record per CDR3 protein comes from TCRdb applying MiXCR to the 5' RACE reads. Among about 1.6 million distinct CDR3 sequences listed, around 35% were seen once. Germline V gene lookup returns CDR1 DFQATT and CDR2 SNEGSKA (reference sequence). This CDR3 contains 15 residues. V was clipped by 0 bases and J by 2 bases, with 14 bases between them. Sequencing input: blood. The source of this sequence is a woman aged 25 to 39 in good health. The rearrangement links TRBV20-1 to TRBJ2-7, with D possibly matching TRBD2 (5 bases). The CDR3 DNA reads TGCAGTGCTAGAGATCAAACCAGCGGAGCCTACGAGCAGTACTTC. It specifies CSARDQTSGAYEQYF.